The T cell receptor (beta chain) under discussion was sequenced for a study of cytomegalovirus exposure and HLA in healthy donors. Study summary: Drawn from HLA-typed donors, tens of millions of unique TCRs were held in an early data release.

Points on this clone: Antigen specificity is unknown.

PCR was performed using 60 Vbeta and 13 Jbeta primers. Measured with immunoSEQ multiplex PCR; TCRdb has only the in-frame clones, and not every one. The table has roughly 150,000 clones, 78% seen once. Healthy individuals who donated bone marrow served as the donors. Study outcomes and limitations: Presence/absence analysis assumed near-uniform sequencing depth across donors.

V lost 3 bases, J lost 1 base, and 3 bases stayed unmatched. CDR1 and CDR2 (germline): SGHRS, YFSETQ. This CDR3 has 14 residues. The chain uses TRBV5-1 and TRBJ2-5; 7 bases fit TRBD1. The sequencing sample was made of PBMCs. The TCR sequence derives from a woman in her forties in good health and CMV-seropositive. The CDR3 region is CASSSGQFQETQYF. The CDR3 DNA reads TGCGCCAGCAGCTCGGGACAGTTCCAAGAGACCCAGTACTTC.